The sequence of this T cell receptor beta chain was determined in a study of human T cells and chemical hapten exposure. Study information: Alopecia areata, totalis or universalis affected patients who were mostly female. The study's findings and limits: Counts of TCRs above 1 in 1000 frequency stayed unchanged with DPC sensitization.

Germline V gives CDR1 DFQATT, CDR2 SNEGSKA (reference sequence). The CDR3 is 17 residues long. The V and J ends lost 0 bases and 2 bases, in that order; junction bases with no gene match: 9. TCRdb re-analysed the RACE reads in MiXCR, keeping a single row per CDR3 protein. This sample yields 85,000 to 100,000 distinct CDR3 sequences, of which about 10% are seen a single time; around 3.1% belongs to the top ten. Time point of the sample: pre-sensitization, week 0. Described treatment: therapeutic diphenylcyclopropenone sensitization with weekly scalp DPC. The authors extracted total RNA from unfractionated whole blood. A remark on this clonotype: Its antigen is not known.

The chain uses TRBV20-1 and TRBJ2-7; 11 nucleotides match TRBD2. The sample consisted of whole blood, taken in connection with sensitization to the hapten diphenylcyclopropenone (DPC). The sequence derives from a woman in her sixties or seventies with alopecia areata. Some clones in this sample may be carry-over from other donors' samples. The DNA for the CDR3 is TGCAGTGCTAGAGATCTCGGGGTAGCGGGGGGGACCTACGAGCAGTACTTC. Amino acid sequence: CSARDLGVAGGTYEQYF.